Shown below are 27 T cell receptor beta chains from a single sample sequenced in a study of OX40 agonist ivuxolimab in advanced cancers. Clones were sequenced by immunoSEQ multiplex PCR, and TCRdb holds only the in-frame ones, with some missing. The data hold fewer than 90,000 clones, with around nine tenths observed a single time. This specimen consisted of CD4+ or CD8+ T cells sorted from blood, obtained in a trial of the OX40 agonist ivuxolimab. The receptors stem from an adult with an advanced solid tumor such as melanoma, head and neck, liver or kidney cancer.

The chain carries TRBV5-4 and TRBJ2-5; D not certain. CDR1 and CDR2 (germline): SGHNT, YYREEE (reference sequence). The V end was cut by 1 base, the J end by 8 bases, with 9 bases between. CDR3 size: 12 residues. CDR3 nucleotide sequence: TGTGCCAGCAGCTTGAAAAGTTCCACCCAGTACTTC. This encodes CASSLKSSTQYF.

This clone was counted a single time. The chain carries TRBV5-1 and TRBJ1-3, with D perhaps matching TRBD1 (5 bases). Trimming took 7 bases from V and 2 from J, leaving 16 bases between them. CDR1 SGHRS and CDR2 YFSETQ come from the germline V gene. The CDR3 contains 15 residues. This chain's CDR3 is CASSSGGVTGNTIYF. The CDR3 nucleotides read TGCGCCAGCTCATCGGGGGGAGTAACTGGAAACACCATATATTTT.

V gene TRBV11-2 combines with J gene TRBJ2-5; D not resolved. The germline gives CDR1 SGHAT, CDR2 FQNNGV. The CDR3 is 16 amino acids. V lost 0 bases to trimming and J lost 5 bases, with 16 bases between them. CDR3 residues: CASSLDLGRWSETQYF. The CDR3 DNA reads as TGTGCCAGCAGCTTAGATCTAGGACGGTGGTCGGAGACCCAGTACTTC.

Here the CDR3 DNA reads TGTGCCAGCAGTGCCGGACAGCATCGTTACCAGCAGTACTTC. It encodes CASSAGQHRYQQYF. This chain uses TRBV6-6 with TRBJ2-7; the D gene is possibly TRBD1 (6 bases). Germline V gene data show CDR1 as MNHNY and CDR2 as SVGAGI (reference sequence). This CDR3 is 14 amino acids long. Trimming took 5 bases from V and 8 from J, leaving 19 bases between them.

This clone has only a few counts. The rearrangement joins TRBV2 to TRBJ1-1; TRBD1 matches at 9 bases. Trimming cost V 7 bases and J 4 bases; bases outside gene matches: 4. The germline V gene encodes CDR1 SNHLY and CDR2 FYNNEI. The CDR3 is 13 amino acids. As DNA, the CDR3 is TGTGCCAGCATTCGACAGGGGGTCACTGAAGCTTTCTTT. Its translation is CASIRQGVTEAFF.

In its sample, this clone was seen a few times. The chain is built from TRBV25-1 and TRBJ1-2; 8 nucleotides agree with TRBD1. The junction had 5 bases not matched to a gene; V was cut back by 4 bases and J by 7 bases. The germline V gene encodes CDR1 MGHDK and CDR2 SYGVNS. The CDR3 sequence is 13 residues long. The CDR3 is CASSGGQGRGYTF. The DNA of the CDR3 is TGTGCCAGCAGTGGCGGACAGGGTCGTGGCTACACCTTC.

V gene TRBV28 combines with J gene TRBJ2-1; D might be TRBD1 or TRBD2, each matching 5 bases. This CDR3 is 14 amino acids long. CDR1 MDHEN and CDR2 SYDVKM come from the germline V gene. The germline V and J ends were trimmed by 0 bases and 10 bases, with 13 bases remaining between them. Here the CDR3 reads CASSLWRAQGEQFF. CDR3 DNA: TGTGCCAGCAGTTTATGGAGGGCCCAGGGAGAGCAGTTCTTC.

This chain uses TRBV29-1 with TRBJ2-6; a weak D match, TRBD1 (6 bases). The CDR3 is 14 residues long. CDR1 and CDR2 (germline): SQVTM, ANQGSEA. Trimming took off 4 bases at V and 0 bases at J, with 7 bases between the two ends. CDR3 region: CSVGTDSGANVLTF. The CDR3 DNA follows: TGCAGCGTTGGGACAGACTCTGGGGCCAACGTCCTGACTTTC. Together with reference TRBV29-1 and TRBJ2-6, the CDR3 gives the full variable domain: SAVISQKPSRDICQRGTSLTIQCQVDSQVTMMFWYRQQPGQSLTLIATANQGSEATYESGFVIDKFPISRPNLTFSTLTVSNMSPEDSSIYLCSVGTDSGANVLTFGAGSRLTVL.

The CDR3: CASRRTGLPTDTQYF. The DNA of the CDR3 is TGCGCCAGCAGGCGGACGGGACTCCCCACAGATACGCAGTATTTT. The chain combines TRBV5-1 with TRBJ2-3; weak D call: TRBD2 (6 bases). In germline, CDR1 is SGHRS, CDR2 YFSETQ. There are 15 residues in the CDR3. Deletions cut 5 bases from V and 2 bases from J, with 15 bases between.

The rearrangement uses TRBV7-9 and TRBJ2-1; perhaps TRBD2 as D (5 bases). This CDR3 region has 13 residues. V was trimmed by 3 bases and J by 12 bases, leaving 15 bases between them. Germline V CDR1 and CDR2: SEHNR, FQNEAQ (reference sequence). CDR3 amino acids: CASSLEVGVSQFF. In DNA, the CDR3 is TGTGCCAGCAGCTTGGAGGTTGGGGTTTCGCAGTTCTTC.

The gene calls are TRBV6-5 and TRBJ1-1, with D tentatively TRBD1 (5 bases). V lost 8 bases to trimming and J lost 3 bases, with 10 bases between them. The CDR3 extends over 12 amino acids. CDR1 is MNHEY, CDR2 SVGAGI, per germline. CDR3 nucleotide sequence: TGTGCCAGCGGCCTCAGGGACACTGAAGCTTTCTTT. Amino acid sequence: CASGLRDTEAFF.

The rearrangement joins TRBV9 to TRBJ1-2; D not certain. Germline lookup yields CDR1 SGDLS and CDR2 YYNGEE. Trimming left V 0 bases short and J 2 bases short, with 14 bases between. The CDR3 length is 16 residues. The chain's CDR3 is CASSVDIGQPNYGYTF. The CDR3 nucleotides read TGTGCCAGCAGCGTAGATATCGGCCAGCCGAACTATGGCTACACCTTC.

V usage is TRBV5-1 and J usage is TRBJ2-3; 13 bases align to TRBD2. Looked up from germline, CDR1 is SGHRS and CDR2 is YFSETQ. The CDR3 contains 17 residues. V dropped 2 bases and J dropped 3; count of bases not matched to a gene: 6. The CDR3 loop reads CASSFRTSGRGTDTQYF. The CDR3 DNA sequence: TGCGCCAGCAGCTTTAGGACTAGCGGGAGAGGGACAGATACGCAGTATTTT. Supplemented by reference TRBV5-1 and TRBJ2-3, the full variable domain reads KAGVTQTPRYLIKTRGQQVTLSCSPISGHRSVSWYQQTPGQGLQFLFEYFSETQRNKGNFPGRFSGRQFSNSRSEMNVSTLELGDSALYLCASSFRTSGRGTDTQYFGPGTRLTVL.

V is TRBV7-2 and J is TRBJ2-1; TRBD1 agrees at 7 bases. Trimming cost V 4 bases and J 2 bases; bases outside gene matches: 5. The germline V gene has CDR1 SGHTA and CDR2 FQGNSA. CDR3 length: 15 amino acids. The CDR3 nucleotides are TGTGCCAGCAGCTCAGACAGGGCAACCTACAATGAGCAGTTCTTC. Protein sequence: CASSSDRATYNEQFF.

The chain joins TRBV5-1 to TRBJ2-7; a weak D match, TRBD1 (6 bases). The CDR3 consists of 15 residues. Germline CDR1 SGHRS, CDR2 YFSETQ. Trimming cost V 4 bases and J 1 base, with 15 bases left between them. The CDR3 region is CASSPEIDRSYEQYF. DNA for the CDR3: TGCGCCAGCAGCCCGGAGATTGACAGGTCCTACGAGCAGTACTTC.

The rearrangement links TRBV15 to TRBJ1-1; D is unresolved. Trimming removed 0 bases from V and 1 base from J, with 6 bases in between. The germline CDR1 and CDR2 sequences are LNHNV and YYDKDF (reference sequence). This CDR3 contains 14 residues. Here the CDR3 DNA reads TGTGCCACCAGCAGAGATTATGGGAACACTGAAGCTTTCTTT. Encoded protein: CATSRDYGNTEAFF. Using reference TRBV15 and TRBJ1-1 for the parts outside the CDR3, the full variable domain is DAMVIQNPRYQVTQFGKPVTLSCSQTLNHNVMYWYQQKSSQAPKLLFHYYDKDFNNEADTPDNFQSRRPNTSFCFLDIRSPGLGDTAMYLCATSRDYGNTEAFFGQGTRLTVV.

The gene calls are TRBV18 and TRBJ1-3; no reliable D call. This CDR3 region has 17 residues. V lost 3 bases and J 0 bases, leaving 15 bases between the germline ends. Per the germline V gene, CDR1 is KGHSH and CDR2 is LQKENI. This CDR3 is CASSPIQLLYSGNTIYF. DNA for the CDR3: TGTGCCAGCTCACCCATCCAACTACTCTACTCTGGAAACACCATATATTTT.

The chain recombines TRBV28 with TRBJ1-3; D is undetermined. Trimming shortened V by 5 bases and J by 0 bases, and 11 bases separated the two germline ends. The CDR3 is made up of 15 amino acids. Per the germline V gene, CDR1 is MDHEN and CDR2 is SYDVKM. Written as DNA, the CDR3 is TGTGCCAGCAGTCCCCCGTGGGGCTCTGGAAACACCATATATTTT. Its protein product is CASSPPWGSGNTIYF.

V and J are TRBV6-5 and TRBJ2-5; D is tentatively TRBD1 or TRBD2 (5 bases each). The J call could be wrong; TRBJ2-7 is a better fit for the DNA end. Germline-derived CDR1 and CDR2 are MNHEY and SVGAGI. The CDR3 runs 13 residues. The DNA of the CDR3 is TGTGCCAGCAGTTACGGGGGAACCTACGAGCAGTACTTC. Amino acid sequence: CASSYGGTYEQYF.

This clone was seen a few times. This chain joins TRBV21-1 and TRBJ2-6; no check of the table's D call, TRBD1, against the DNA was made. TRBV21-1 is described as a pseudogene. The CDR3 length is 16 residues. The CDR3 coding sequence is TGTGCCAGTCGACAGGGGGGTAGCTCTGGGGCCAACGTCCTGACTTTC. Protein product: CASRQGGSSGANVLTF.

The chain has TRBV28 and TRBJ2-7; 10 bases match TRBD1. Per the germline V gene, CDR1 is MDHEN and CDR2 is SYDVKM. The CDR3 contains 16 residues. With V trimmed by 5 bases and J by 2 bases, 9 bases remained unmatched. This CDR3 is CASSLPRTGGAYEQYF. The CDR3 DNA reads TGTGCCAGCAGTCTCCCCCGGACAGGGGGGGCCTACGAGCAGTACTTC. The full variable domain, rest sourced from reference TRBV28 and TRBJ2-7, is DVKVTQSSRYLVKRTGEKVFLECVQDMDHENMFWYRQDPGLGLRLIYFSYDVKMKEKGDIPEGYSVSREKKERFSLILESASTNQTSMYLCASSLPRTGGAYEQYFGPGTRLTVT.

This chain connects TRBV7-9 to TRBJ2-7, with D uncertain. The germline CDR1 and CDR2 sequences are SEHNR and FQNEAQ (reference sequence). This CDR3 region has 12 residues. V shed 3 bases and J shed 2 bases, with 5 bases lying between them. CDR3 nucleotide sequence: TGTGCCAGCAGCTTCAGTACCTACGAGCAGTACTTC. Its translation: CASSFSTYEQYF.

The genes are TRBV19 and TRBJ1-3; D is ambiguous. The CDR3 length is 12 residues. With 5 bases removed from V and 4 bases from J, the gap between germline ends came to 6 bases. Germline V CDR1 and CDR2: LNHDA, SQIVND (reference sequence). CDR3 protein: CASSVNGNTIYF. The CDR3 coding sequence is TGTGCCAGTAGTGTGAACGGAAACACCATATATTTT.

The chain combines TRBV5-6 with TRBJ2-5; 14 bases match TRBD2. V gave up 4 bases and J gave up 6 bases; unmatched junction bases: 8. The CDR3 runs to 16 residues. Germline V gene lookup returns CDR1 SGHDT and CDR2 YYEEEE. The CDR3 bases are TGTGCCAGCAGCAGCCAGGGGACTAGCGGGGGACAGACCCAGTACTTC. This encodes CASSSQGTSGGQTQYF.

Here the CDR3 DNA reads TGTGCCAGCAGCCTAGAGACCGGGGTCCGAACAACAGATACGCAGTATTTT. Translation: CASSLETGVRTTDTQYF. The chain employs TRBV5-6 and TRBJ2-3; maybe TRBD2 (5 bases). The ends were cut back, 4 bases at V and 3 bases at J, with 21 bases in the middle. The CDR3 is made up of 17 amino acids. The germline V gene has CDR1 SGHDT and CDR2 YYEEEE.

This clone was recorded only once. Here the CDR3 DNA reads TGTGCCAGCAGTGACAGGGGCATGAGCAATCAGCCCCAGCATTTT. Encoded protein: CASSDRGMSNQPQHF. V and J are TRBV6-1 and TRBJ1-5, with a tentative D call TRBD1 (6 bases). Germline CDR1 and CDR2: MNHNS and SASEGT. The V and J ends lost 3 bases and 1 base respectively, with 10 bases between them. The CDR3 is 15 residues long.

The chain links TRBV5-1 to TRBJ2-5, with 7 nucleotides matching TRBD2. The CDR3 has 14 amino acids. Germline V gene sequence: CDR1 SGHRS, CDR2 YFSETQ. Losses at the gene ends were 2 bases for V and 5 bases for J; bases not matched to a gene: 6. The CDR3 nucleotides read TGCGCCAGCAGCTTCTTACTAGCGACGGAGACCCAGTACTTC. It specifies CASSFLLATETQYF.